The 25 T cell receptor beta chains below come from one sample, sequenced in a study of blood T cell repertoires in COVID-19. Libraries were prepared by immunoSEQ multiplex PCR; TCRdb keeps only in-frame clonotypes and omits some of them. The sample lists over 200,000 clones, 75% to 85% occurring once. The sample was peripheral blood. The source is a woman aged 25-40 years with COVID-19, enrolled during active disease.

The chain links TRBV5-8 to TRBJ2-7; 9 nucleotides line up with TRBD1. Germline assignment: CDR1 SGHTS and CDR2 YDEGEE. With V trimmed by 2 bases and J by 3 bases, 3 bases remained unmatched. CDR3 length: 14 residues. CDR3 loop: CASSFETGGYEQYF. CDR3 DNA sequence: TGTGCCAGCAGCTTCGAGACAGGGGGCTACGAGCAGTACTTC.

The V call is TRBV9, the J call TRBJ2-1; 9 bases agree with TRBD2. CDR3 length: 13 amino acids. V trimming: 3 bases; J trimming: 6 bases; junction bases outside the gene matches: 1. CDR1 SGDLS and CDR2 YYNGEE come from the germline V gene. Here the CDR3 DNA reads TGTGCCAGCAGCGAGACTAGCGGCAATGAGCAGTTCTTC. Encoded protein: CASSETSGNEQFF.

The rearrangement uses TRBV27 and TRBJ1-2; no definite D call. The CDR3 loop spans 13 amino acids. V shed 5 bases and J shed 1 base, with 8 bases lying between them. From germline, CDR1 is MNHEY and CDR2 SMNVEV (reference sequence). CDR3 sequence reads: CASSLTSNYGYTF. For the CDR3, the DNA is TGTGCCAGCAGTCTGACAAGTAACTATGGCTACACCTTC.

In DNA form, the CDR3 reads TGTGCCAGTAGTTCGAGACAGAACACTGAAGCTTTCTTT. Translation: CASSSRQNTEAFF. This chain connects TRBV19 to TRBJ1-1; D gene ambiguous. V was trimmed by 5 bases and J by 1 base, leaving 8 bases between them. There are 13 residues in the CDR3. Germline V CDR1 and CDR2: LNHDA, SQIVND (reference sequence).

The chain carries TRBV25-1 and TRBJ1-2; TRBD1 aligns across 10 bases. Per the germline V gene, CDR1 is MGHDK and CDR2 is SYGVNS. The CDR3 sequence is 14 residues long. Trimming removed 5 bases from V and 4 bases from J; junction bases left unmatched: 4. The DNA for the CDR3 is TGTGCCAGCAGTACAAGGACAGGGGGCTATGGCTACACCTTC. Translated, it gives CASSTRTGGYGYTF.

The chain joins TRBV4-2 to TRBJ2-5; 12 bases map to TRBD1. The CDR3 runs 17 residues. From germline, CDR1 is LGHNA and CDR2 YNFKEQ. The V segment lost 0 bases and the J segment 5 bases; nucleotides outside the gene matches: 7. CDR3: CASSQDWGTGGLETQYF. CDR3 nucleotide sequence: TGTGCCAGCAGCCAAGATTGGGGGACAGGGGGCTTGGAGACCCAGTACTTC.

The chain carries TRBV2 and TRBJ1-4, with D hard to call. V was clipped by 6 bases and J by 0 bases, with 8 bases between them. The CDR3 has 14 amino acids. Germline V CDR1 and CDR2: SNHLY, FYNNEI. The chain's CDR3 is CASSLQSTNEKLFF. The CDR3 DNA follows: TGTGCCAGCAGCCTCCAGTCAACTAATGAAAAACTGTTTTTT.

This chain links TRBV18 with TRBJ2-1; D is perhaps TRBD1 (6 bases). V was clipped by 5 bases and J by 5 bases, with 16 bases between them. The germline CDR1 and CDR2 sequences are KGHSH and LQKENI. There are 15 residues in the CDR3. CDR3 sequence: CASSYLTTGNNEQFF. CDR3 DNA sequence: TGTGCCAGCTCATACCTTACGACAGGTAACAATGAGCAGTTCTTC.

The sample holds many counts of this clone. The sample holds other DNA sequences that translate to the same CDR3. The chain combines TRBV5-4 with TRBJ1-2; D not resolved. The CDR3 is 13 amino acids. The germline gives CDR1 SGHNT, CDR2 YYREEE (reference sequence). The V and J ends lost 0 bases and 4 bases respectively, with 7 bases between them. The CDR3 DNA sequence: TGTGCCAGCAGCTTGGGAGGCAGCTATGGCTACACCTTC. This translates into CASSLGGSYGYTF.

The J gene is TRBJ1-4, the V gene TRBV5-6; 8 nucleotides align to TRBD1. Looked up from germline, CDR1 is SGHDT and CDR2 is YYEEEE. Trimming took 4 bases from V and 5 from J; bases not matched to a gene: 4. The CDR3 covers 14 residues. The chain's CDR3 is CASSTGQGNEKLFF. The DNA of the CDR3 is TGTGCCAGCAGCACCGGACAGGGAAATGAAAAACTGTTTTTT.

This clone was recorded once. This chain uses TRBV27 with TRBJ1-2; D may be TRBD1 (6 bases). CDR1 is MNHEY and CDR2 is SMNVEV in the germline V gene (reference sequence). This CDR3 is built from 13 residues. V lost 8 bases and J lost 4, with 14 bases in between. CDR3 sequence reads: CASAPGQLYGYTF. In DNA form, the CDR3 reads TGTGCCAGCGCCCCGGGACAACTCTATGGCTACACCTTC.

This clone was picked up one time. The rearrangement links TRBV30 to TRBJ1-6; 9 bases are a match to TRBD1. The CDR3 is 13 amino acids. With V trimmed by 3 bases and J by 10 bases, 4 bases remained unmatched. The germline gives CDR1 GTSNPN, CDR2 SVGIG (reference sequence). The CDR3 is CAWRDRGFSPLHF. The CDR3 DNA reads TGTGCCTGGAGGGACAGGGGTTTCTCACCCCTCCACTTT.

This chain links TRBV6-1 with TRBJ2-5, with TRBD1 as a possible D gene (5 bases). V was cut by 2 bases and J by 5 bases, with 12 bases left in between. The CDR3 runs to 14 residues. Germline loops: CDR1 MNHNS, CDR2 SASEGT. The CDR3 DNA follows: TGTGCCAGCAGTGAAAGGGGATCCGCCGAGACCCAGTACTTC. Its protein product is CASSERGSAETQYF.

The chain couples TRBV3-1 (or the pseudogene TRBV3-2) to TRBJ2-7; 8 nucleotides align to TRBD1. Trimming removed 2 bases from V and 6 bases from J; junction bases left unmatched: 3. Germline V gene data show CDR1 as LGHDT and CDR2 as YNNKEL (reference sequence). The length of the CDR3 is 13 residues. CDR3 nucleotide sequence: TGTGCCAGCAGCCAAAGTGACAGGGGCGAGCAGTACTTC. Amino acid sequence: CASSQSDRGEQYF.

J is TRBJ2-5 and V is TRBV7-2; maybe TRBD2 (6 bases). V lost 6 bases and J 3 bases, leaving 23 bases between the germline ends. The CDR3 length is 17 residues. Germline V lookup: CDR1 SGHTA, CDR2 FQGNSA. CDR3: CASSRVQGRGGEETQYF. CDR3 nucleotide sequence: TGTGCCAGCAGTCGGGTGCAGGGCCGCGGAGGGGAAGAGACCCAGTACTTC.

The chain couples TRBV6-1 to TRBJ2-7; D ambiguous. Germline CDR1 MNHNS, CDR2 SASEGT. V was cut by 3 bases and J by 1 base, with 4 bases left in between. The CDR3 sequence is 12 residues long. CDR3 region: CASSDRSYEQYF. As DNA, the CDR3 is TGTGCCAGCAGTGACCGTTCCTACGAGCAGTACTTC.

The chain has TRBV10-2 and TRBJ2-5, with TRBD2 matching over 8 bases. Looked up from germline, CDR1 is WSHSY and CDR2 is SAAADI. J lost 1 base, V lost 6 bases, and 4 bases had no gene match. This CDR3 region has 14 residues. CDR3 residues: CASRGLGVQETQYF. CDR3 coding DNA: TGCGCCAGCAGGGGACTAGGGGTCCAAGAGACCCAGTACTTC.

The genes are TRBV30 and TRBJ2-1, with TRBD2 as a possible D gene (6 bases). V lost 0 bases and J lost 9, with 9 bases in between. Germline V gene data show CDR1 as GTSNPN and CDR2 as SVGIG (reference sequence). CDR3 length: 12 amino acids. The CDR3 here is CAWSVLGGEQFF. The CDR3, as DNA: TGTGCCTGGAGTGTACTGGGGGGTGAGCAGTTCTTC.

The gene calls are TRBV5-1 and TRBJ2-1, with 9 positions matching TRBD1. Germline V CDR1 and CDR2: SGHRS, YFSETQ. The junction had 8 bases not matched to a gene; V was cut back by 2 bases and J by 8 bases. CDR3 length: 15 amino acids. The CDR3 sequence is CASSLLEDRGDEQFF. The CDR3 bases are TGCGCCAGCAGCTTATTGGAGGACAGGGGAGATGAGCAGTTCTTC.

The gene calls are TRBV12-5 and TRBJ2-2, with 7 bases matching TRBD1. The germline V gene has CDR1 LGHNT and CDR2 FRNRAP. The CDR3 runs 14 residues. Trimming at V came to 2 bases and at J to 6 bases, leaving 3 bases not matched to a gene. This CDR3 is CASGLFQGAGELFF. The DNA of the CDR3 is TGTGCTAGTGGTTTGTTTCAGGGGGCCGGGGAGCTGTTTTTT. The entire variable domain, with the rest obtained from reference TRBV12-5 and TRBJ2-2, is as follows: DARVTQTPRHKVTEMGQEVTMRCQPILGHNTVFWYRQTMMQGLELLAYFRNRAPLDDSGMPKDRFSAEMPDATLATLKIQPSEPRDSAVYFCASGLFQGAGELFFGEGSRLTVL.

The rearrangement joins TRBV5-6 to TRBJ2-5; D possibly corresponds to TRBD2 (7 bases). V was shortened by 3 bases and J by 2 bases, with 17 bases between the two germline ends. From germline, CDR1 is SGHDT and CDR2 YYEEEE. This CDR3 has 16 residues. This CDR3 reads CASSYPIGGPQETQYF. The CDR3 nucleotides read TGTGCCAGCAGCTACCCAATCGGGGGGCCTCAAGAGACCCAGTACTTC.

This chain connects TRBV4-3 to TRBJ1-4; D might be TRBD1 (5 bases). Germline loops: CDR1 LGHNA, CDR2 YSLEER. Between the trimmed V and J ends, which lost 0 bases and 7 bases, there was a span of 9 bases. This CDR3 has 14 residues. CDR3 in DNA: TGCGCCAGCAGCCAAGATCTCGGGGGTGAAAAACTGTTTTTT. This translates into CASSQDLGGEKLFF.

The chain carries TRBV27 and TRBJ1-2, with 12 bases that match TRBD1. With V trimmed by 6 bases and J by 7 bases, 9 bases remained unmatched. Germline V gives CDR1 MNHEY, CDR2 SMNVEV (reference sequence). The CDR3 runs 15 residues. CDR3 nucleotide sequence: TGTGCCAGCAGCCAAGGTGGGACAGGGGGCCGTGGCTACACCTTC. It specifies CASSQGGTGGRGYTF.

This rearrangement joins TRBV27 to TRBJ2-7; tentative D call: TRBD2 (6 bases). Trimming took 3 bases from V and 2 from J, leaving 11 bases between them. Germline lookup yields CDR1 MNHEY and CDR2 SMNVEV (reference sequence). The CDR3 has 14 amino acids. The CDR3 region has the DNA TGTGCCAGCAGTTTTGGGGGAGGCCCCTACGAGCAGTACTTC. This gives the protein CASSFGGGPYEQYF.

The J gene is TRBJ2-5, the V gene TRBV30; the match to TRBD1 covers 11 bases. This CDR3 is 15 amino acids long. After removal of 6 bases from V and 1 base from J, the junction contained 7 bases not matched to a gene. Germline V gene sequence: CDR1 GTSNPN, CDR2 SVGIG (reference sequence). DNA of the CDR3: TGTGCCTGTTCTACCGGGACAGGGGGCCAAGAGACCCAGTACTTC. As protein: CACSTGTGGQETQYF.